These T cell receptor beta chains were read from a single sample in a study of T cell responses to AZD1222 COVID-19 vaccine. Some clones are missing from TCRdb's copy, which holds only in-frame ones; the method was immunoSEQ multiplex PCR. The sample lists about 140,000 clones, roughly 85% occurring once. Material: peripheral blood, obtained 28 days after the second dose of the MenACWY control vaccine. The receptor set was obtained from an adult who received the MenACWY meningococcal vaccine as a control. Each CDR3 is given with its conserved first and last residue. A D gene is named only where the DNA matches it firmly. A row's size may be missing; if present it is once, few, many or a size class.

CDR3 protein: CASSSQVSGAREQYF
CDR3 DNA: TGTGCCAGCAGCTCGCAGGTCAGCGGGGCCAGGGAGCAGTACTTC
clone size: once
V gene: TRBV11-2
D gene: TRBD2
J gene: TRBJ2-7

CDR3 protein: CASSQDTADYGYTF
CDR3 DNA: TGCGCCAGCAGCCAAGATACGGCAGACTATGGCTACACCTTC
clone size: .
V gene: TRBV4-3
D gene: .
J gene: TRBJ1-2

CDR3 protein: CASSLGFGAGGNYGYTF
CDR3 DNA: TGTGCCAGCAGTTTAGGATTCGGGGCAGGGGGAAACTATGGCTACACCTTC
clone size: .
V gene: TRBV2
D gene: TRBD1
J gene: TRBJ1-2

CDR3 protein: CASSPGWAGQPQHF
CDR3 DNA: TGTGCCAGCTCCCCGGGCTGGGCTGGGCAGCCCCAGCATTTT
clone size: .
V gene: TRBV6-5
D gene: .
J gene: TRBJ1-5

CDR3 protein: CASSIRWQAKNNEQFF
CDR3 DNA: TGTGCCAGTAGTATAAGGTGGCAGGCTAAAAACAATGAGCAGTTCTTC
clone size: .
V gene: TRBV19
D gene: .
J gene: TRBJ2-1

CDR3 protein: CASSLVGDEAFF
CDR3 DNA: TGTGCCAGCAGCTTAGTTGGGGATGAAGCTTTCTTT
clone size: .
V gene: TRBV7-9
D gene: .
J gene: TRBJ1-1

CDR3 protein: CASSPGDRVPGELFF
CDR3 DNA: TGTGCCAGCAGCCCGGGGGACAGGGTCCCCGGGGAGCTGTTTTTT
clone size: once
V gene: TRBV7-3
D gene: TRBD1
J gene: TRBJ2-2

CDR3 protein: CASSGGAGQPQHF
CDR3 DNA: TGTGCCAGTAGTGGGGGGGCCGGTCAGCCCCAGCATTTT
clone size: once
V gene: TRBV19
D gene: .
J gene: TRBJ1-5

CDR3 protein: CASSPRTGSGTDTQYF
CDR3 DNA: TGTGCCAGCTCACCAAGGACAGGGTCCGGCACAGATACGCAGTATTTT
clone size: .
V gene: TRBV18
D gene: TRBD1
J gene: TRBJ2-3

CDR3 protein: CASSTQGAHNSPLHF
CDR3 DNA: TGTGCCAGCAGTACCCAGGGTGCACATAATTCACCCCTCCACTTT
clone size: once
V gene: TRBV28
D gene: .
J gene: TRBJ1-6

CDR3 protein: CASSAYRDTRNYGYTF
CDR3 DNA: TGTGCCAGCAGCGCATACCGGGACACCCGCAACTATGGCTACACCTTC
clone size: .
V gene: TRBV7-8
D gene: .
J gene: TRBJ1-2

CDR3 protein: CASSLDGTVTGNTIYF
CDR3 DNA: TGCGCCAGCAGCTTGGACGGGACAGTAACTGGAAACACCATATATTTT
clone size: many
V gene: TRBV5-1
D gene: TRBD1
J gene: TRBJ1-3

CDR3 protein: CASRHQSWGREGGELFF
CDR3 DNA: TGTGCCAGCAGACATCAGAGCTGGGGCCGGGAAGGTGGGGAGCTGTTTTTT
clone size: .
V gene: TRBV7-3
D gene: .
J gene: TRBJ2-2

CDR3 protein: CATSDLGQATGDTQYF
CDR3 DNA: TGTGCCACCAGTGATCTCGGACAGGCCACGGGAGATACGCAGTATTTT
clone size: .
V gene: TRBV24-1
D gene: TRBD1
J gene: TRBJ2-3

CDR3 protein: CASSPRWTYGYTF
CDR3 DNA: TGTGCCAGCAGCCCTCGGTGGACCTATGGCTACACCTTC
clone size: once
V gene: TRBV5-8
D gene: .
J gene: TRBJ1-2

CDR3 protein: CASSLDPRGGEQYF
CDR3 DNA: TGTGCCAGCAGCTTAGACCCGAGGGGGGGAGAGCAGTACTTC
clone size: once
V gene: TRBV11-3
D gene: .
J gene: TRBJ2-7

CDR3 protein: CASRRMNTEAFF
CDR3 DNA: TGTGCCAGCAGGAGGATGAACACTGAAGCTTTCTTT
clone size: .
V gene: TRBV11-1
D gene: .
J gene: TRBJ1-1

CDR3 protein: CASSIGASPLHF
CDR3 DNA: TGTGCCAGTAGTATAGGCGCATCACCCCTCCACTTT
clone size: .
V gene: TRBV19
D gene: .
J gene: TRBJ1-6

CDR3 protein: CASSPGQANYGYTF
CDR3 DNA: TGTGCCAGCTCACCTGGCCAGGCTAACTATGGCTACACCTTC
clone size: once
V gene: TRBV18
D gene: .
J gene: TRBJ1-2

CDR3 protein: CASRVGQHYAAFF
CDR3 DNA: TGTGCCAGCCGAGTGGGACAGCATTACGCGGCTTTCTTT
clone size: .
V gene: TRBV12-3/TRBV12-4
D gene: TRBD1
J gene: TRBJ1-1